Listed below are T cell receptor beta chains from one sample, sequenced in a study of shared clonotypes between healthy human individuals. The table came from immunoSEQ multiplex PCR; TCRdb's copy has only in-frame clones and leaves some out. The sample shows a few million clones, around 92% of them seen only once. Sequenced sample: naive CD4+ T cells from PBMCs. The receptor set was obtained from a man younger than 35 in good health. Some clones in this sample may be carry-over from other donors' samples. Both conserved end residues are part of each CDR3. Fields, in order: D gene, V gene, J gene, clone size, CDR3 protein, CDR3 DNA. The D gene is left open where the match is weak. Size is omitted from some rows. Given values are once, few, many or a class for expanded clones.

d_call: NA
v_call: TRBV6-5
j_call: TRBJ2-5
clone_size: NA
cdr3_aa: CASSESRGTQYF
cdr3_nt: TGTGCCAGCAGTGAATCACGGGGGACCCAGTACTTC

d_call: NA
v_call: TRBV18
j_call: TRBJ1-5
clone_size: NA
cdr3_aa: CASSPSAGQPQHF
cdr3_nt: TGTGCCAGCTCACCCTCCGCCGGTCAGCCCCAGCATTTT

d_call: NA
v_call: TRBV19
j_call: TRBJ1-2
clone_size: NA
cdr3_aa: CATAGTAWDYGYTF
cdr3_nt: TGTGCCACCGCCGGGACCGCCTGGGACTATGGCTACACCTTC

d_call: NA
v_call: TRBV5-4
j_call: TRBJ2-1
clone_size: NA
cdr3_aa: CASSPAARDNEQFF
cdr3_nt: TGTGCCAGCAGCCCTGCCGCCAGGGACAATGAGCAGTTCTTC

d_call: NA
v_call: TRBV7-9
j_call: TRBJ2-3
clone_size: NA
cdr3_aa: CASSPGGATRDTQYF
cdr3_nt: TGTGCCAGCAGCCCAGGGGGGGCGACTAGAGATACGCAGTATTTT

d_call: NA
v_call: TRBV5-4
j_call: TRBJ2-3
clone_size: NA
cdr3_aa: CATREDSFTDTQYF
cdr3_nt: TGTGCCACCCGCGAGGACTCCTTCACAGATACGCAGTATTTT

d_call: NA
v_call: TRBV5-7
j_call: TRBJ1-1
clone_size: NA
cdr3_aa: CASSVMNTEAFF
cdr3_nt: TGTGCCAGCAGTGTTATGAACACTGAAGCTTTCTTT

d_call: NA
v_call: TRBV10-3
j_call: TRBJ2-7
clone_size: NA
cdr3_aa: CSPGERGQYF
cdr3_nt: TGCAGCCCAGGGGAACGGGGGCAGTACTTC

d_call: NA
v_call: TRBV5-5
j_call: TRBJ1-5
clone_size: few
cdr3_aa: CASSLEGVPPQHF
cdr3_nt: TGTGCCAGCAGCTTGGAAGGGGTCCCGCCCCAGCATTTT

d_call: TRBD2
v_call: TRBV9
j_call: TRBJ2-1
clone_size: NA
cdr3_aa: CASSVSGISSYNEQFF
cdr3_nt: TGTGCCAGCAGCGTAAGCGGGATAAGCTCCTACAATGAGCAGTTCTTC

d_call: NA
v_call: TRBV5-4
j_call: TRBJ1-2
clone_size: NA
cdr3_aa: CASSRDNPNYGYTF
cdr3_nt: TGTGCCAGCAGCCGTGACAATCCCAACTATGGCTACACCTTC

d_call: NA
v_call: TRBV10-3
j_call: TRBJ1-4
clone_size: few
cdr3_aa: CAISESNEKLFF
cdr3_nt: TGTGCCATCAGTGAGTCTAATGAAAAACTGTTTTTT

d_call: NA
v_call: TRBV2
j_call: TRBJ2-3
clone_size: NA
cdr3_aa: CASRATSTDTQYF
cdr3_nt: TGTGCCAGCAGGGCCACTAGCACAGATACGCAGTATTTT